Each of the 26 T cell receptor beta chains below was sequenced from the same sample in a study of blood T cell repertoires in COVID-19. Profiling relied on immunoSEQ multiplex PCR, and the TCRdb table lists in-frame clones only, not all of them. The sample lists about 140,000 clones; about 80% were seen once. The specimen was peripheral blood. The receptors here all came from a woman aged 60-70 years with acute or convalescent COVID-19.

The V gene is TRBV4-1, the J gene TRBJ2-1; D is undetermined. The germline gives CDR1 MGHRA, CDR2 YSYEKL. Between the trimmed V and J ends, which lost 0 bases and 9 bases, there was a span of 12 bases. The CDR3 runs 14 residues. As DNA, the CDR3 is TGCGCCAGCAGCCAAGATAACGGTCGTGGTGAGCAGTTCTTC. Protein: CASSQDNGRGEQFF.

The chain uses TRBV7-8 and TRBJ2-5; D may be TRBD2 (6 bases). The V end was cut by 5 bases, the J end by 5 bases, with 18 bases between. Per the germline V gene, CDR1 is SGHVS and CDR2 is FQNEAQ. There are 15 residues in the CDR3. CDR3 amino acids: CASSPPGRAGETQYF. The CDR3 DNA reads as TGTGCCAGCAGCCCCCCGGGCAGGGCGGGGGAGACCCAGTACTTC.

The J gene is TRBJ1-2, the V gene TRBV29-1; TRBD1 aligns across 9 bases. V shed 7 bases and J 6 bases; nucleotides not matched to a gene: 9. The CDR3 is 13 amino acids. Germline V gene lookup returns CDR1 SQVTM and CDR2 ANQGSEA. Written as DNA, the CDR3 is TGCAGCGGGATGACAGGGGGGTTGGATGGCTACACCTTC. Protein product: CSGMTGGLDGYTF.

This clone showed up just a few times. In DNA form, the CDR3 reads TGTGCCAGCACTAAAGCAGGAGGGAGCTCTGGAAACACCATATATTTT. Amino acid sequence: CASTKAGGSSGNTIYF. The chain is built from TRBV25-1 and TRBJ1-3; D is unresolved. The CDR3 is 16 amino acids. V shed 7 bases and J shed 0 bases, with 16 bases lying between them. CDR1 and CDR2 from the germline V gene are MGHDK and SYGVNS.

This clone was observed a handful of times. The chain has TRBV15 and TRBJ2-1; D gene unclear. V lost 5 bases, J lost 0 bases, and 14 bases lay in between. CDR1 is LNHNV and CDR2 is YYDKDF in the germline V gene (reference sequence). This CDR3 has 16 amino acids. This CDR3 is CATSQMNISSYNEQFF. In DNA, the CDR3 is TGTGCCACCAGCCAAATGAACATAAGCTCCTACAATGAGCAGTTCTTC. The entire variable domain, with the rest obtained from reference TRBV15 and TRBJ2-1, is as follows: DAMVIQNPRYQVTQFGKPVTLSCSQTLNHNVMYWYQQKSSQAPKLLFHYYDKDFNNEADTPDNFQSRRPNTSFCFLDIRSPGLGDTAMYLCATSQMNISSYNEQFFGPGTRLTVL.

The chain combines TRBV4-1 with TRBJ2-7, with D possibly matching TRBD2 (5 bases). CDR3 length: 15 amino acids. Per germline, CDR1 MGHRA and CDR2 YSYEKL. Between the trimmed V and J ends, which lost 0 bases and 2 bases, there was a span of 11 bases. The CDR3 reads CASSQEISDTYEQYF. The CDR3, as DNA: TGCGCCAGCAGCCAAGAAATTAGCGACACCTACGAGCAGTACTTC.

The rearrangement links TRBV13 to TRBJ2-7, with 8 bases identical to TRBD2. The CDR3 loop spans 17 amino acids. The germline CDR1 and CDR2 sequences are PRHDT and FYEKMQ (reference sequence). The J segment lost 0 bases and the V segment lost 5 bases, leaving 12 bases of the junction unmatched. The CDR3 coding sequence is TGTGCCAGCAGCACCCGGGGGGGCAGGGGAAACTCCTACGAGCAGTACTTC. Its protein is CASSTRGGRGNSYEQYF.

This clone was seen a single time. The rearrangement joins TRBV7-9 to TRBJ2-7; 8 nucleotides agree with TRBD1. Germline V CDR1 and CDR2: SEHNR, FQNEAQ (reference sequence). CDR3 length equals 19 residues. V lost 5 bases, J lost 0 bases, and 18 bases stayed unmatched. The CDR3 loop is CASSQPWSGQGAGSYEQYF. The CDR3 region has the DNA TGTGCCAGCAGCCAGCCCTGGTCGGGGCAGGGGGCGGGCTCCTACGAGCAGTACTTC.

The chain carries TRBV2 and TRBJ2-1, with D possibly TRBD2 on 5 matching bases. CDR1 and CDR2 from the germline V gene are SNHLY and FYNNEI. The CDR3 sequence is 12 residues long. The CDR3 sequence: CVTSVGIDEQFF. CDR3 sequence (DNA): TGTGTAACTAGTGTGGGAATCGATGAGCAGTTCTTC.

This clone appeared once. The gene calls are TRBV28 and TRBJ2-3, with D unclear. This CDR3 region has 13 residues. V lost 6 bases to trimming and J lost 4 bases, with 11 bases between them. Germline CDR1 and CDR2: MDHEN and SYDVKM. CDR3 sequence (DNA): TGTGCCAGCAGCACCCCCGGAGCAGATACGCAGTATTTT. This gives the protein CASSTPGADTQYF.

As to this clone: The sample has other DNA sequences that encode this CDR3 too. J is TRBJ2-7 and V is TRBV7-2; 11 bases are shared with TRBD2. Germline V gives CDR1 SGHTA, CDR2 FQGNSA. Trimming removed 5 bases from V and 4 bases from J; junction bases left unmatched: 4. The CDR3 runs to 14 residues. As DNA, the CDR3 is TGTGCCAGCAGCCTGACTAGCGGGGTTTACGAGCAGTACTTC. Translation gives CASSLTSGVYEQYF.

V usage is TRBV11-2 and J usage is TRBJ2-2; D is perhaps TRBD1 (6 bases). This CDR3 region has 15 residues. Germline-derived CDR1 and CDR2 are SGHAT and FQNNGV. V was cut by 1 base and J by 2 bases, with 8 bases left in between. CDR3 in DNA: TGTGCCAGCAGCTTAGGGACAGTTAACACCGGGGAGCTGTTTTTT. Encoded protein: CASSLGTVNTGELFF.

This sequence joins TRBV7-2 and TRBJ1-1; 9 nucleotides match TRBD1. This CDR3 has 12 amino acids. The J segment lost 11 bases and the V segment lost 5 bases, leaving 6 bases of the junction unmatched. Germline CDR1 reads SGHTA; CDR2 reads FQGNSA. CDR3 sequence (DNA): TGTGCCAGCAGCCCCGGGACAGGGCGGGCTTTCTTT. It specifies CASSPGTGRAFF.

The rearrangement joins TRBV19 to TRBJ1-1; 9 bases line up with TRBD1. CDR3 length: 15 amino acids. In germline, CDR1 is LNHDA, CDR2 SQIVND (reference sequence). Trimming at V came to 8 bases and at J to 4 bases, leaving 11 bases not matched to a gene. The CDR3 nucleotides are TGTGCCAGTCATGAACAGGGGGCATTGGGCACTGAAGCTTTCTTT. Residues: CASHEQGALGTEAFF.

This chain uses TRBV3-1 (or the pseudogene TRBV3-2) with TRBJ1-2; D perhaps matches TRBD1 (5 bases). The CDR3 extends over 14 amino acids. Per germline, CDR1 LGHDT and CDR2 YNNKEL (reference sequence). The V end lost 4 bases, the J end lost 8 bases, and 17 bases lay between the germline ends. CDR3 DNA: TGTGCCAGCAGCCCGGGACTCGAGGGATTCGGCTACACCTTC. Encoded protein: CASSPGLEGFGYTF.

This clone has a handful of counts. V gene TRBV28 combines with J gene TRBJ1-6; D perhaps matches TRBD1 (6 bases). Trimming stripped 4 bases from V and 0 bases from J, with 16 bases between. The CDR3 has 18 residues. From germline, CDR1 is MDHEN and CDR2 SYDVKM. CDR3 DNA: TGTGCCAGCAGTTCAAGGACAGTCCACCCCTCCTATAATTCACCCCTCCACTTT. It is translated as CASSSRTVHPSYNSPLHF.

J is TRBJ2-1 and V is TRBV7-9; 8 bases fit TRBD2. This CDR3 contains 17 residues. From germline, CDR1 is SEHNR and CDR2 FQNEAQ (reference sequence). V lost 4 bases to trimming and J lost 3 bases; unmatched junction nucleotides: 11. The CDR3 region has the DNA TGTGCCAGCAGCTCCTCAAAAGCGGGAGACTTCTACAATGAGCAGTTCTTC. Translation gives CASSSSKAGDFYNEQFF.

The rearrangement uses TRBV9 and TRBJ2-5, with 10 nucleotides matching TRBD2. CDR1 is SGDLS and CDR2 is YYNGEE in the germline V gene. The CDR3 consists of 15 residues. V dropped 1 base and J dropped 5; count of bases not matched to a gene: 5. The CDR3 loop is CASSVLAGAEETQYF. The CDR3 DNA reads as TGTGCCAGCAGCGTACTAGCGGGAGCTGAGGAGACCCAGTACTTC. The full variable domain, completed using reference TRBV9 and TRBJ2-5, is DSGVTQTPKHLITATGQRVTLRCSPRSGDLSVYWYQQSLDQGLQFLIQYYNGEERAKGNILERFSAQQFPDLHSELNLSSLELGDSALYFCASSVLAGAEETQYFGPGTRLLVL.

This sequence joins TRBV25-1 and TRBJ1-2, with 11 bases fitting TRBD1. Germline-derived CDR1 and CDR2 are MGHDK and SYGVNS. The V gene end was trimmed by 3 bases and the J gene end by 4 bases; junction bases not matched to a gene: 7. The CDR3 sequence is 16 residues long. In DNA, the CDR3 is TGTGCCAGCAGTGATTCCACCGGGACAGGGGGCTATGGCTACACCTTC. The encoded protein is CASSDSTGTGGYGYTF.

This chain uses TRBV5-6 with TRBJ2-3; 9 bases agree with TRBD2. The germline V gene encodes CDR1 SGHDT and CDR2 YYEEEE. J gave up 6 bases and V 4 bases, and 9 bases lay outside the gene matches. This CDR3 has 15 residues. The DNA for the CDR3 is TGTGCCAGCAGCCTTAGTCCTAGCGGGATTGATACGCAGTATTTT. It encodes CASSLSPSGIDTQYF. Filled out from reference TRBV5-6 and TRBJ2-3, the complete variable domain reads DAGVTQSPTHLIKTRGQQVTLRCSPKSGHDTVSWYQQALGQGPQFIFQYYEEEERQRGNFPDRFSGHQFPNYSSELNVNALLLGDSALYLCASSLSPSGIDTQYFGPGTRLTVL.

The gene calls are TRBV29-1 and TRBJ1-2, with a weak D call TRBD1 (5 bases). V lost 7 bases and J 8 bases, leaving 20 bases between the germline ends. The CDR3 loop spans 13 amino acids. The germline CDR1 and CDR2 sequences are SQVTM and ANQGSEA. The CDR3 nucleotides read TGCAGCGGGAGCGGGACGTCCGGAAGGGGCTACACCTTC. Translating gives CSGSGTSGRGYTF.

The chain links TRBV28 to TRBJ2-7; D uncertain. The germline V gene encodes CDR1 MDHEN and CDR2 SYDVKM. The CDR3 is 13 residues long. V was clipped by 5 bases and J by 7 bases, with 15 bases between them. CDR3 nucleotides: TGTGCCAGCAGTCCACCCTCGCGAGGAGAGCAGTACTTC. Encoded protein: CASSPPSRGEQYF.

The J gene is TRBJ2-7, the V gene TRBV28; D perhaps matches TRBD1 (6 bases). Germline CDR1 is MDHEN and CDR2 is SYDVKM. V gave up 2 bases and J gave up 4 bases, with 15 bases separating them. This CDR3 is 15 amino acids long. CDR3 loop: CASSLNRVAGYEQYF. The DNA for the CDR3 is TGTGCCAGCAGTTTAAACAGGGTGGCAGGTTACGAGCAGTACTTC.

The chain recombines TRBV24-1 with TRBJ1-2; D gene unclear. This CDR3 region has 14 residues. Germline-derived CDR1 and CDR2 are KGHDR and SFDVKD. Trimming pared 3 bases from V and 4 bases from J, leaving 11 bases between. DNA of the CDR3: TGTGCCACCAGTGATGCCCAGAGGGTCTATGGCTACACCTTC. Protein: CATSDAQRVYGYTF.

V usage is TRBV2 and J usage is TRBJ2-7, with TRBD2 as a possible D gene (7 bases). Trimming took 7 bases from V and 3 from J, leaving 16 bases between them. This CDR3 region has 14 residues. CDR1 SNHLY and CDR2 FYNNEI come from the germline V gene. CDR3 DNA sequence: TGTGCCAGCATCACAGGGAGGGGAAACTACGAGCAGTACTTC. Residues: CASITGRGNYEQYF. Full variable domain (remainder filled in from reference TRBV2 and TRBJ2-7): EPEVTQTPSHQVTQMGQEVILRCVPISNHLYFYWYRQILGQKVEFLVSFYNNEISEKSEIFDDQFSVERPDGSNFTLKIRSTKLEDSAMYFCASITGRGNYEQYFGPGTRLTVT.

The CDR3 loop is CASSLPGYRSPLHF. CDR3 nucleotide sequence: TGTGCCAGCAGTTTACCAGGGTATCGCTCACCCCTCCACTTT. The rearrangement links TRBV27 to TRBJ1-6; D perhaps matches TRBD1 (5 bases). Per germline, CDR1 MNHEY and CDR2 SMNVEV (reference sequence). The CDR3 loop spans 14 amino acids. V was clipped by 2 bases and J by 10 bases, with 12 bases between them.